This T cell receptor (beta chain) was identified in a study of identical twins. Only healthy Caucasians were enrolled as donors. This clonotype appeared many times. Each CDR3 protein is one row after TCRdb ran MiXCR on the 5' RACE reads. The sample includes some 1,700,000 distinct CDR3 sequences, under 35% seen only once; the top ten take around 0.25%. The source is a newborn girl in good health. Sequences were obtained from cord blood.

In DNA, the CDR3 is TGCAGCGTTGGGGCGGGTTACGAGCAGTACTTC. Protein sequence: CSVGAGYEQYF. The rearrangement joins TRBV29-1 to TRBJ2-7, with D possibly matching TRBD2 (5 bases). The germline V gene encodes CDR1 SQVTM and CDR2 ANQGSEA. CDR3 length: 11 residues. The V end lost 4 bases, the J end lost 4 bases, and 8 bases lay between the germline ends.